One and the same sample provided the 17 T cell receptor beta chains below, sequenced in a study of human T cells and chemical hapten exposure (dated by TCRdb to the early 2020s). Library prep was done by RACE. The instrument was a NextSeq 500. TCRdb reprocessing: public reads trimmed at Q25 with fastp, clones called with MiXCR, in-frame beta chains kept. Rows merge per CDR3 protein into single entries with the most common DNA and genes. The sample includes tens of thousands of distinct CDR3 sequences, with approximately 9.3% observed a single time. The ten most abundant clones make up about an eighth of the sample. The time point label, as the study defines it: patch test 1, 2 weeks after DPC sensitization. The treatment or condition label corresponds to: therapeutic diphenylcyclopropenone sensitization with weekly scalp DPC. The sample consisted of whole blood, taken in connection with sensitization to the hapten diphenylcyclopropenone (DPC). All receptors come from a woman in her thirties or forties with alopecia areata. Some clones in this sample may be carry-over from other donors' samples.

This clonotype was seen repeatedly, ten times or more. J is TRBJ2-2 and V is TRBV3-1; D gene ambiguous. The CDR3 consists of 12 residues. Germline V gene data show CDR1 as LGHDT and CDR2 as YNNKEL (reference sequence). Trimming took 1 base from V and 4 from J, leaving 1 base between them. The chain's CDR3 is CASSQVTGELFF. CDR3 DNA: TGTGCCAGCAGCCAAGTCACCGGGGAGCTGTTTTTT.

By share of the sample, this clonotype is medium-sized (0.01 to 0.1%). This chain uses TRBV6-4 with TRBJ1-1; D remains ambiguous. With 2 bases removed from V and 4 bases from J, the gap between germline ends came to 8 bases. Germline V gives CDR1 MRHNA, CDR2 SNTAGT. There are 13 residues in the CDR3. Here the CDR3 reads CASSDSLSTEAFF. The CDR3 nucleotides are TGTGCCAGCAGTGACAGTCTCTCCACTGAAGCTTTCTTT.

This clonotype was recorded many times. The chain links TRBV9 to TRBJ2-3; D is unclear. CDR1 is SGDLS, CDR2 YYNGEE, per germline. V lost 0 bases to trimming and J lost 0 bases, with 11 bases between them. The CDR3 extends over 16 amino acids. For the CDR3, the DNA is TGTGCCAGCAGCGTAGAGGGCGTCCCGAGCACAGATACGCAGTATTTT. It specifies CASSVEGVPSTDTQYF.

This clonotype was counted at least ten times. The genes are TRBV6-1 and TRBJ2-2; 7 bases fit TRBD2. The CDR3 is 14 residues long. Per germline, CDR1 MNHNS and CDR2 SASEGT. The ends lost 1 base at V and 4 bases at J; junction bases unmatched: 0. The CDR3 loop reads CASSEGTSTGELFF. CDR3 coding DNA: TGTGCCAGCAGTGAAGGGACTAGCACCGGGGAGCTGTTTTTT.

This clonotype was detected ten times or more. V gene TRBV10-2 combines with J gene TRBJ2-7; D remains ambiguous. Trimming pared 2 bases from V and 2 bases from J, leaving 1 base between. The CDR3 sequence is 11 residues long. From germline, CDR1 is WSHSY and CDR2 SAAADI. Here the CDR3 DNA reads TGCGCCAGCAGTGAGGCCTACGAGCAGTACTTC. It is translated as CASSEAYEQYF.

The chain couples TRBV5-1 to TRBJ2-5; 8 nucleotides match TRBD2. Germline CDR1 is SGHRS and CDR2 is YFSETQ. The CDR3 sequence is 16 residues long. The V segment lost 4 bases and the J segment 2 bases; nucleotides outside the gene matches: 10. The CDR3 DNA reads TGCGCCAGCAGCACCGACCCAACTAGCGGACAAGAGACCCAGTACTTC. Its translation: CASSTDPTSGQETQYF.

This clonotype was seen ten or more times. CDR3: CASSLGLMNTEAFF. In DNA, the CDR3 is TGTGCCAGCAGCTTAGGGCTTATGAACACTGAAGCTTTCTTT. The chain carries TRBV7-6 and TRBJ1-1; D remains ambiguous. The germline V gene has CDR1 SGHVS and CDR2 FNYEAQ. V lost 1 base, J lost 0 bases, and 6 bases lay in between. The CDR3 loop spans 14 amino acids. The full variable domain, completed using reference TRBV7-6 and TRBJ1-1, is GAGVSQSPRYKVTKRGQDVALRCDPISGHVSLYWYRQALGQGPEFLTYFNYEAQQDKSGLPNDRFSAERPEGSISTLTIQRTEQRDSAMYRCASSLGLMNTEAFFGQGTRLTVV.

There are many counts of this clonotype. The rearrangement uses TRBV20-1 and TRBJ2-2; D gene unclear. The V gene lost 2 bases and the J gene lost 6 bases, with 16 bases spanning the gap. Germline lookup yields CDR1 DFQATT and CDR2 SNEGSKA (reference sequence). The CDR3 runs 15 residues. The CDR3 DNA is TGCAGTGCTAGAAATGGGCAGGCCTGGGCCGGGGAGCTGTTTTTT. Translating gives CSARNGQAWAGELFF.

CDR3 sequence reads: CASSLAGDLEQFF. In DNA, the CDR3 is TGTGCCAGCAGCCTAGCGGGGGACCTGGAGCAGTTCTTC. This chain uses TRBV12-3 or TRBV12-4 with TRBJ2-1; 10 nucleotides line up with TRBD2. Trimming took 6 bases from V and 10 from J; bases not matched to a gene: 6. The CDR3 runs 13 residues.

This clonotype was counted at least ten times. The V and J genes are TRBV6-6 and TRBJ2-2, with 9 bases matching TRBD1. The germline V gene has CDR1 MNHNY and CDR2 SVGAGI (reference sequence). CDR3 size: 14 residues. Losses at the gene ends were 5 bases for V and 6 bases for J; bases not matched to a gene: 4. Here the CDR3 DNA reads TGTGCCAGCAGTAACCGACAGGGGGCCGGGGAGCTGTTTTTT. Amino acid sequence: CASSNRQGAGELFF.

A word on this clonotype: A much larger clone is a single base away; this may be a read error. The chain couples TRBV30 to TRBJ1-1; TRBD1 agrees at 7 bases. The CDR3 extends over 17 amino acids. Germline CDR1 is GTSNPN and CDR2 is SVGIG (reference sequence). The CDR3 nucleotides are TGTGCCCGGAGTTCCGGGACAGTCACTCTTTTGAACACTGAAGCTTTCTTT. It encodes CARSSGTVTLLNTEAFF.

This clonotype has only a few counts. The chain joins TRBV18 to TRBJ1-1, with D maybe TRBD1 (6 bases). Trimming took off 9 bases at V and 2 bases at J, with 16 bases between the two ends. From germline, CDR1 is KGHSH and CDR2 LQKENI. The CDR3 has 14 residues. The CDR3: CASTMAGGNTEAFF. The CDR3 DNA is TGTGCCAGTACCATGGCGGGGGGCAACACTGAAGCTTTCTTT.

This clonotype was seen repeatedly, ten times or more. V is TRBV20-1 and J is TRBJ1-6; maybe TRBD1 (5 bases). The germline V gene has CDR1 DFQATT and CDR2 SNEGSKA (reference sequence). Trimming took off 0 bases at V and 7 bases at J, with 16 bases between the two ends. This CDR3 has 16 amino acids. The CDR3 here is CSARDPTGGPNSPLHF. The CDR3 coding sequence is TGCAGTGCTAGAGATCCAACAGGCGGCCCAAATTCACCCCTCCACTTT.

This clonotype was seen repeatedly, ten times or more. The chain combines TRBV14 with TRBJ1-3; 9 bases align to TRBD1. The CDR3 is 15 amino acids. CDR1 SGHDN and CDR2 FVKESK come from the germline V gene. The V and J ends lost 2 bases and 4 bases, in that order; junction bases with no gene match: 3. The CDR3 sequence: CASSQIGTGGNTIYF. In DNA, the CDR3 is TGTGCCAGCAGCCAAATTGGGACAGGGGGAAACACCATATATTTT.

This clonotype was seen many times. The gene calls are TRBV4-2 and TRBJ1-4; TRBD1 is a possible D gene (6 bases). V lost 1 base to trimming and J lost 8 bases, with 17 bases between them. The CDR3 runs 16 residues. Looked up from germline, CDR1 is LGHNA and CDR2 is YNFKEQ. The CDR3 is CASSQGGPGRYEKLFF. CDR3 sequence (DNA): TGTGCCAGCAGCCAAGGGGGGCCAGGGCGGTACGAAAAACTGTTTTTT.

The sample holds many counts of this clonotype. The genes are TRBV7-6 and TRBJ2-1; D assignment may be TRBD1 or TRBD2 (6 bases each). V was pared by 1 base and J by 4 bases, with 8 bases between. There are 14 residues in the CDR3. Germline-derived CDR1 and CDR2 are SGHVS and FNYEAQ. The CDR3 DNA reads as TGTGCCAGCAGCTTAGGAGGGGGGTACAATGAGCAGTTCTTC. Its translation is CASSLGGGYNEQFF. Together with reference TRBV7-6 and TRBJ2-1, the CDR3 gives the full variable domain: GAGVSQSPRYKVTKRGQDVALRCDPISGHVSLYWYRQALGQGPEFLTYFNYEAQQDKSGLPNDRFSAERPEGSISTLTIQRTEQRDSAMYRCASSLGGGYNEQFFGPGTRLTVL.

V gene TRBV5-1 combines with J gene TRBJ2-7; D remains unclear. V lost 4 bases to trimming and J lost 2 bases, with 19 bases between them. Germline V gene data show CDR1 as SGHRS and CDR2 as YFSETQ. The CDR3 runs 16 residues. CDR3 loop: CASSALEGLKTYEQYF. CDR3 DNA: TGCGCCAGCAGCGCTTTGGAAGGGCTGAAGACCTACGAGCAGTACTTC.